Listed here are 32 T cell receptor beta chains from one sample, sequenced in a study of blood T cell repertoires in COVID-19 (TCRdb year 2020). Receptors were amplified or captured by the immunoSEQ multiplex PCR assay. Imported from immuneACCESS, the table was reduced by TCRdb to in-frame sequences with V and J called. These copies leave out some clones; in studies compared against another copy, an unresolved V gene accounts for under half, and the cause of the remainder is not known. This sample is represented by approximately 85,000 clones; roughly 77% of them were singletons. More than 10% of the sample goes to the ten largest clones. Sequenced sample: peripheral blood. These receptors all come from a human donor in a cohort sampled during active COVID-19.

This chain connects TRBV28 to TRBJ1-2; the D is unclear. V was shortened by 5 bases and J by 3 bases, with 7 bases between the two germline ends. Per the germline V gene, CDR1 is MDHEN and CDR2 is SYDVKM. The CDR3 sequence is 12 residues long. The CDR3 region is CASSPRDYGYTF. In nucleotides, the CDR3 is TGTGCCAGCAGTCCCCGGGACTATGGCTACACCTTC.

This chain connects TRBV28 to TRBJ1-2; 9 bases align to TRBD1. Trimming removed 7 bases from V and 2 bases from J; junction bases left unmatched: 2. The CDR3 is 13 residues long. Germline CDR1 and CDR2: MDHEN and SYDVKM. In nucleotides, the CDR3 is TGTGCCAGCAACAGGGGGCAGAACTATGGCTACACCTTC. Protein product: CASNRGQNYGYTF.

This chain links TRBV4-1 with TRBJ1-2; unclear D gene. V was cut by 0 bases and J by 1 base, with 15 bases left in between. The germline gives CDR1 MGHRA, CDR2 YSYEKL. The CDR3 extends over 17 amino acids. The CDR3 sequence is CASSQDHDAGVNYGYTF. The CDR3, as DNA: TGCGCCAGCAGCCAAGATCATGATGCGGGAGTTAACTATGGCTACACCTTC.

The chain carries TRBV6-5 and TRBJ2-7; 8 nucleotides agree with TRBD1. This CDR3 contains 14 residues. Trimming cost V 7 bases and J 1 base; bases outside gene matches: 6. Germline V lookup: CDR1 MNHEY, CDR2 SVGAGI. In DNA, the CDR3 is TGTGCCAGCAAAATAGGACAGGGTTCCTACGAGCAGTACTTC. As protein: CASKIGQGSYEQYF.

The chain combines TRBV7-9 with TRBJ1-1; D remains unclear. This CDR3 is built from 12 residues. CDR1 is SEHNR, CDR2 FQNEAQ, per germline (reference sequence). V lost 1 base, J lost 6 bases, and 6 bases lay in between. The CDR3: CASSLVRAEAFF. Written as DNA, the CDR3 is TGTGCCAGCAGCTTAGTGAGGGCTGAAGCTTTCTTT.

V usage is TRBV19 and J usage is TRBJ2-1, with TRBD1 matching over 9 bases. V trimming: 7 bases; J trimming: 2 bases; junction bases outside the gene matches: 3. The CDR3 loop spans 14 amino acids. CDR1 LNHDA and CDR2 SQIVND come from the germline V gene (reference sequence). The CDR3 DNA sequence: TGTGCCAGTAAAGGGACAGGGCCCTACAATGAGCAGTTCTTC. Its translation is CASKGTGPYNEQFF.

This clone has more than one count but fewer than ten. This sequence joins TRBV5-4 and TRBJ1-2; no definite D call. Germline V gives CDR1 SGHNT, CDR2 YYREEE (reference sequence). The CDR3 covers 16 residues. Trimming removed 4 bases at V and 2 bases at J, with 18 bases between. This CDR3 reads CASSPTGSPANYGYTF. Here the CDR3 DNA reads TGTGCCAGCAGCCCGACCGGGTCACCCGCAAACTATGGCTACACCTTC.

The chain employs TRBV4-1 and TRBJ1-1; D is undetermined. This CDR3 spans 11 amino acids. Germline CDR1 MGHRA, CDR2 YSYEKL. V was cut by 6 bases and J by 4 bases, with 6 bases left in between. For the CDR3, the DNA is TGCGCCAGCAGTCGGGGCACTGAAGCTTTCTTT. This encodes CASSRGTEAFF.

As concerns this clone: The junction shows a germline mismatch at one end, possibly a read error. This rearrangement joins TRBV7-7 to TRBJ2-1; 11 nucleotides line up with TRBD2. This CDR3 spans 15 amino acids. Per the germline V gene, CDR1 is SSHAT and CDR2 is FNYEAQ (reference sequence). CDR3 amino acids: CASSLGTSGINKQFF. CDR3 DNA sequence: TGTGCTAGCAGCTTAGGGACTAGCGGAATTAATAAGCAGTTCTTC.

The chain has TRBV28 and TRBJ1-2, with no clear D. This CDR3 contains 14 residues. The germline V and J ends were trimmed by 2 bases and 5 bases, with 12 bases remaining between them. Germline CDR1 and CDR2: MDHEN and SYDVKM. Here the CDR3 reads CASSLDDMVYGYTF. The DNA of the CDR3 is TGTGCCAGCAGTTTAGATGACATGGTTTATGGCTACACCTTC.

CDR3: CASSTRDRENYGYTF. In DNA, the CDR3 is TGTGCCAGCAGTACCCGGGACAGGGAGAACTATGGCTACACCTTC. This chain joins TRBV6-5 and TRBJ1-2; 9 bases are shared with TRBD1. Looked up from germline, CDR1 is MNHEY and CDR2 is SVGAGI. The CDR3 covers 15 residues. Unmatched junction bases numbered 6, after V lost 5 bases and J lost 2 bases.

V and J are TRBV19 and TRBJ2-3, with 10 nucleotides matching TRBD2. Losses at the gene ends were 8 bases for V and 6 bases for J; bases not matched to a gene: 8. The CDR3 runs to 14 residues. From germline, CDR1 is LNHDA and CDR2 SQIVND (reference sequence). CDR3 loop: CASVSGGARDTQYF. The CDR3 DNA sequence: TGTGCCAGTGTGAGCGGGGGGGCCAGGGATACGCAGTATTTT.

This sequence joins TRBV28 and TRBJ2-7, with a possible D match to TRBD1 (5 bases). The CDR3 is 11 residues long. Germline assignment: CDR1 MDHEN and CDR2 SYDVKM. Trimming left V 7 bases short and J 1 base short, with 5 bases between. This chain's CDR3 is CASTGSYEQYF. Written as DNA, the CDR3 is TGTGCCAGCACAGGGTCCTACGAGCAGTACTTC.

In DNA form, the CDR3 reads TGTGCCATCATGGGGACTAGCGGGGGTCTCAGCACAGATACGCAGTATTTT. Its translation is CAIMGTSGGLSTDTQYF. The chain couples TRBV10-3 to TRBJ2-3; 14 bases line up with TRBD2. The trim removed 7 bases at V and 0 bases at J, leaving 6 bases unmatched. CDR3 length: 17 amino acids. The V gene's germline CDR1 is ENHRY and CDR2 SYGVKD.

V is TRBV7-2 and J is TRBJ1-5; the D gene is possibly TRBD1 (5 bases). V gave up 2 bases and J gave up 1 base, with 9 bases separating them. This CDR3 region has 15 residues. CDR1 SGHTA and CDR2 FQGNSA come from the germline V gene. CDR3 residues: CASSLRAGSNQPQHF. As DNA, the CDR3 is TGTGCCAGCAGCTTAAGGGCAGGGAGCAATCAGCCCCAGCATTTT.

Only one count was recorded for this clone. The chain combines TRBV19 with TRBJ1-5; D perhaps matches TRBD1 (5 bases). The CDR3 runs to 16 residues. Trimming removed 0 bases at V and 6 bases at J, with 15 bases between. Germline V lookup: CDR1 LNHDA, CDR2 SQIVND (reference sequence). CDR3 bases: TGTGCCAGTAGTATAGATAGGGTGGGGGGGACTCAGCCCCAGCATTTT. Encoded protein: CASSIDRVGGTQPQHF. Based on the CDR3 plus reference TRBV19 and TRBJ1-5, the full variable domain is DGGITQSPKYLFRKEGQNVTLSCEQNLNHDAMYWYRQDPGQGLRLIYYSQIVNDFQKGDIAEGYSVSREKKESFPLTVTSAQKNPTAFYLCASSIDRVGGTQPQHFGDGTRLSIL.

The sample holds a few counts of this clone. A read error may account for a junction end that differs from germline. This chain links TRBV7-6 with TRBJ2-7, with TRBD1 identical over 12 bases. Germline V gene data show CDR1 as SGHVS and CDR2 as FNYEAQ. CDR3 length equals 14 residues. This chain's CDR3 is CASSPGTGGYFFSF. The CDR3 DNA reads TGTGCCAGCAGCCCGGGGACAGGGGGCTACTTTTTCTCCTTC.

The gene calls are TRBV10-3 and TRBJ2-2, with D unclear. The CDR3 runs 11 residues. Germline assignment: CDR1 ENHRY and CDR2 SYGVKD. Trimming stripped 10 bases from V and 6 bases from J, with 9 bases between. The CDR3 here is CATSSSGELFF. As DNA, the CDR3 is TGTGCCACCTCCTCGTCCGGGGAGCTGTTTTTT.

CDR3: CASSSTPNSNQPQHF. The CDR3 DNA reads TGTGCCAGCAGCTCGACACCGAATAGCAATCAGCCCCAGCATTTT. The chain couples TRBV5-5 to TRBJ1-5; D is ambiguous. Germline loops: CDR1 SGHKS, CDR2 YYEKEE (reference sequence). V lost 3 bases and J 0 bases, leaving 10 bases between the germline ends. This CDR3 has 15 amino acids.

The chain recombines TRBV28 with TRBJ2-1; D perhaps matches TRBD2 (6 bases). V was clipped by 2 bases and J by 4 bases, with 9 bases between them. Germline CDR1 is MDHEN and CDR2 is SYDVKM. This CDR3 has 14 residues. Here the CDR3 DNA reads TGTGCCAGCAGTTTACTAGCGCAATACAATGAGCAGTTCTTC. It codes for CASSLLAQYNEQFF.

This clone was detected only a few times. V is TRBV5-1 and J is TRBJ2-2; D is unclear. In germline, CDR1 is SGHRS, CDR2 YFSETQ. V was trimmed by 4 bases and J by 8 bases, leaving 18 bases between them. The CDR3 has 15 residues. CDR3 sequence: CASSAPESGEGELFF. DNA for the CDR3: TGCGCCAGCAGCGCTCCCGAGTCTGGAGAGGGGGAGCTGTTTTTT.

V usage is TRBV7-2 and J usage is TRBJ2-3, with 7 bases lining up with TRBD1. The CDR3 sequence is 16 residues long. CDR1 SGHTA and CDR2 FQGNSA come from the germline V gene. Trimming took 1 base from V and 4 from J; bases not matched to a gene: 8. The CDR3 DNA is TGTGCCAGCAGCTTAGGCGGCAGGGGGACAGCAGATACGCAGTATTTT. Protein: CASSLGGRGTADTQYF.

In DNA, the CDR3 is TGTGCCAGCAGCCACGACAGGGGTGCTTCACCCCTCCACTTT. Residues: CASSHDRGASPLHF. The chain combines TRBV7-2 with TRBJ1-6, with 8 bases that match TRBD1. Germline V gives CDR1 SGHTA, CDR2 FQGNSA. J lost 9 bases, V lost 5 bases, and 6 bases had no gene match. The CDR3 loop spans 14 amino acids.

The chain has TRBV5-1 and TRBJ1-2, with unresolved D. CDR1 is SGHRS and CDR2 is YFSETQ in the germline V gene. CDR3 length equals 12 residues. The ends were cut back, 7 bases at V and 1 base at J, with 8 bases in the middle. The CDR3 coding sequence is TGCGCCAGCGGAGTAGTTAACTATGGCTACACCTTC. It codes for CASGVVNYGYTF.

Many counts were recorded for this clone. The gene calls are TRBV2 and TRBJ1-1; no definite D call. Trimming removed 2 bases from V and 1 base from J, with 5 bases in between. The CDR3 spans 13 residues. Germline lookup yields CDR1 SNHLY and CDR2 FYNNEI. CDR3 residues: CASSEYKNTEAFF. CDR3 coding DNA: TGTGCCAGCAGTGAATACAAGAACACTGAAGCTTTCTTT.

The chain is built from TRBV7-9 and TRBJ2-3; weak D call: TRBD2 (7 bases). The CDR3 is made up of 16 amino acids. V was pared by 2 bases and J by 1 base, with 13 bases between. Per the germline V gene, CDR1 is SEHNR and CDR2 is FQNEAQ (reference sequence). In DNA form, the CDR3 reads TGTGCCAGCAGCTTACCCCGGGGGGCCGGCACAGATACGCAGTATTTT. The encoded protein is CASSLPRGAGTDTQYF.

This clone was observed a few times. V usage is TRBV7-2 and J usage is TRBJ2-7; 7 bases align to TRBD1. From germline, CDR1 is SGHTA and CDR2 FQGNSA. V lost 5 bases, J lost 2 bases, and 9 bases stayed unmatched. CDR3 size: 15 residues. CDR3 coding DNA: TGTGCCAGCAGCACAACCGGGACAGCTACCTACGAGCAGTACTTC. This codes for CASSTTGTATYEQYF.

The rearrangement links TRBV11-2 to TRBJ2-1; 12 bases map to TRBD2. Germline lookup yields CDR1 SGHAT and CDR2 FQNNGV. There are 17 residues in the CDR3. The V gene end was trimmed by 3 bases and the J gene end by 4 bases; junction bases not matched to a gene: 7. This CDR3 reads CASSLLGLAGIYNEQFF. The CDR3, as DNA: TGTGCCAGCAGCTTGCTAGGACTAGCGGGGATATACAATGAGCAGTTCTTC.

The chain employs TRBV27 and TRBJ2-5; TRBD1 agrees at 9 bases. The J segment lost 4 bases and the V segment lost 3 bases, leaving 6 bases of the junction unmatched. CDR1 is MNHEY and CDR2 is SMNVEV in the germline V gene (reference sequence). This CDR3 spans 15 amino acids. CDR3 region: CASSFGTGQGETQYF. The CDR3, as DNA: TGTGCCAGCAGTTTCGGGACAGGGCAGGGAGAGACCCAGTACTTC.

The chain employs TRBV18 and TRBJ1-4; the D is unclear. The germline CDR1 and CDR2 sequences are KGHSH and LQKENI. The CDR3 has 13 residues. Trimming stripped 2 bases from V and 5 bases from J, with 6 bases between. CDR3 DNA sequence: TGTGCCAGCTCACCAGGTCAGAATGAAAAACTGTTTTTT. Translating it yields CASSPGQNEKLFF.

The CDR3 protein is CSGLDTIQSRAFF. In DNA, the CDR3 is TGCAGCGGTCTGGACACTATACAATCGCGAGCTTTCTTT. This chain connects TRBV29-1 to TRBJ1-1, with D tentatively TRBD1 (5 bases). Germline V gene lookup returns CDR1 SQVTM and CDR2 ANQGSEA. V was cut by 7 bases and J by 10 bases, with 22 bases left in between. The CDR3 is 13 residues long.

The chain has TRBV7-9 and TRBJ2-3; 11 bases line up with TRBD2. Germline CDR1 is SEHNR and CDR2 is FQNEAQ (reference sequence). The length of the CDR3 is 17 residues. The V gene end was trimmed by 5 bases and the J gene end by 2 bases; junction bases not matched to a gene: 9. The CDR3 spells CASSPHRLAGYTDTQYF. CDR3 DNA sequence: TGTGCCAGCAGCCCGCACCGACTAGCGGGGTACACAGATACGCAGTATTTT.